This T cell receptor beta chain is drawn from a study of shared clonotypes between healthy human individuals. Study background: Each donor's CD8 memory used one plate, CD8 naive two, each CD4 subset three.

CDR3 length: 12 residues. The V gene lost 7 bases and the J gene lost 5 bases, with 11 bases spanning the gap. In germline, CDR1 is MNHNS, CDR2 SASEGT. Replicate PCRs for sorted subsets used around 200 ng DNA; this equaled 25,000 to 35,000 T cell genomes. Clones were read by immunoSEQ multiplex PCR, and TCRdb kept only the in-frame ones, dropping some. The data contain fewer than 400,000 clones, roughly 70% of them singletons. Naive CD4+ cells were CD45RA-selected; the remaining cells were memory. Sequencing was performed on memory CD4+ T cells sorted from blood. Subset reported: CD45RA-negative fraction. The chain employs TRBV6-1 and TRBJ1-1; D not certain. The clonotype was recovered from a man between 25 and 39 years old in good health. This CDR3 is CASTQSGTEAFF. CDR3 sequence (DNA): TGTGCCAGCACCCAATCGGGTACTGAAGCTTTCTTT.